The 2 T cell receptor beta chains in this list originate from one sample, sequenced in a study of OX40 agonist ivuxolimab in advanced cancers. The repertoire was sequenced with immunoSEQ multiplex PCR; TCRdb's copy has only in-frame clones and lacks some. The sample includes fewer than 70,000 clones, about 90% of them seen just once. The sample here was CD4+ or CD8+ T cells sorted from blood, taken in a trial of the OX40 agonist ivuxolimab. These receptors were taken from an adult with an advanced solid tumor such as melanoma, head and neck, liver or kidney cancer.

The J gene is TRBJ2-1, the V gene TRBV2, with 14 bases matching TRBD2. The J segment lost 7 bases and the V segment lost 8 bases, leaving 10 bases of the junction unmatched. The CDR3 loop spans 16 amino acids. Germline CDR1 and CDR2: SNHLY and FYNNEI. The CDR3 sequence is CASDPSTSGRGNEQFF. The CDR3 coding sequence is TGTGCCAGCGACCCCTCGACTAGCGGGAGGGGGAATGAGCAGTTCTTC.

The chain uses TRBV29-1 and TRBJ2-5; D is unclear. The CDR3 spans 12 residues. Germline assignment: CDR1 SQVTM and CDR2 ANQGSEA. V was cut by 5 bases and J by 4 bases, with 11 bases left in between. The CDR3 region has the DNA TGCAGCGTTTCAGCGACCATAGAGACCCAGTACTTC. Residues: CSVSATIETQYF.